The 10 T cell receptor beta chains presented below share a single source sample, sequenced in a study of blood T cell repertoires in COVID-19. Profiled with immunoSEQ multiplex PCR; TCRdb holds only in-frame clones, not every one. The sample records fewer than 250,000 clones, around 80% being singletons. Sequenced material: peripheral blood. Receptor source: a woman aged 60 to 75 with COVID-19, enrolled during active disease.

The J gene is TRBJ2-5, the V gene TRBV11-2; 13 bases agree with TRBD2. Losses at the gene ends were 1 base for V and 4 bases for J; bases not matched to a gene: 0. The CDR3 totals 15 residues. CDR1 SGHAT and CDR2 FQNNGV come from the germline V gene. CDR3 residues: CASSLGTSGRETQYF. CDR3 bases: TGTGCCAGCAGCTTAGGGACTAGCGGGAGAGAGACCCAGTACTTC.

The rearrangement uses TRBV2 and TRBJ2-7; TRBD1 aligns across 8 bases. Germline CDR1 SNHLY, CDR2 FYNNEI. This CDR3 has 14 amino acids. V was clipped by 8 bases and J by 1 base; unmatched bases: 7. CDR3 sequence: CASRRQGASYEQYV. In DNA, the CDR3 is TGTGCCAGCCGAAGGCAGGGGGCATCCTACGAGCAGTACGTC.

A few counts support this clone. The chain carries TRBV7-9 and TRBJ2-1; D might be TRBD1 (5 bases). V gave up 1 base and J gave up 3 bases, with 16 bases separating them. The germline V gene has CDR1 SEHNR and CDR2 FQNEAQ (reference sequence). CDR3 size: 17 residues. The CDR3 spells CASSLEGWGLGYNEQFF. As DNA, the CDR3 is TGTGCCAGCAGCTTAGAGGGGTGGGGATTGGGCTACAATGAGCAGTTCTTC.

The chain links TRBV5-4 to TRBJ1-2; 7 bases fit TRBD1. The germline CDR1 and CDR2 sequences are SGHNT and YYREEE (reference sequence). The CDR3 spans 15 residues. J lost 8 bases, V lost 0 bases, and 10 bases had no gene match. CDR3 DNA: TGTGCCAGCAGCTTGGGGGGCCGGACAGGACAGGGCTACACCTTC. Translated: CASSLGGRTGQGYTF. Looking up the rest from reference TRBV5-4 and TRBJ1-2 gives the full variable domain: ETGVTQSPTHLIKTRGQQVTLRCSSQSGHNTVSWYQQALGQGPQFIFQYYREEENGRGNFPPRFSGLQFPNYSSELNVNALELDDSALYLCASSLGGRTGQGYTFGSGTRLTVV.

The CDR3 DNA sequence: TGTGCCAGCAGCCCCTACGCGACCGGGGAGCTGTTTTTT. This sequence encodes CASSPYATGELFF. The chain links TRBV7-3 to TRBJ2-2, with D unresolved. CDR1 is SGHTA, CDR2 FQGTGA, per germline. This CDR3 comprises 13 residues. Trimming shortened V by 5 bases and J by 5 bases, and 9 bases separated the two germline ends.

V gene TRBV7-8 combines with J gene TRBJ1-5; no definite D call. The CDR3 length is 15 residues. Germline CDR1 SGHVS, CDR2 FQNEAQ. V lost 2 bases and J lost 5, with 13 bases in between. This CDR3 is CASSLRGGEDQPQHF. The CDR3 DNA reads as TGTGCCAGCAGCTTACGAGGAGGAGAGGATCAGCCCCAGCATTTT.

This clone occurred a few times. DNA of the CDR3: TGTGCCAGCAGTTTATATGGGACAGGGACCTCACCCCTCCACTTT. Its translation is CASSLYGTGTSPLHF. The V and J genes are TRBV27 and TRBJ1-6, with 9 bases aligning to TRBD1. Germline V gene sequence: CDR1 MNHEY, CDR2 SMNVEV (reference sequence). CDR3 size: 15 residues. With V trimmed by 1 base and J by 10 bases, 5 bases remained unmatched.

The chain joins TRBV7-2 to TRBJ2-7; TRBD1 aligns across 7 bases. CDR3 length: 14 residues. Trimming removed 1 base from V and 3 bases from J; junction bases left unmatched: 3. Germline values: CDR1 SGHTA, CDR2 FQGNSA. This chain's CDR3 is CASSLVGQSYEQYF. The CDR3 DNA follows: TGTGCCAGCAGCTTAGTGGGACAGAGCTACGAGCAGTACTTC.

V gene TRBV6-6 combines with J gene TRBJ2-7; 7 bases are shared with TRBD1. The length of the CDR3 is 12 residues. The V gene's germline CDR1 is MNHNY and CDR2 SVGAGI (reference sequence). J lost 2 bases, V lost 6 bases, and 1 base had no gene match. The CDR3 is CASSRGTYEQYF. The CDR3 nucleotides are TGTGCCAGCAGCAGGGGGACCTACGAGCAGTACTTC.

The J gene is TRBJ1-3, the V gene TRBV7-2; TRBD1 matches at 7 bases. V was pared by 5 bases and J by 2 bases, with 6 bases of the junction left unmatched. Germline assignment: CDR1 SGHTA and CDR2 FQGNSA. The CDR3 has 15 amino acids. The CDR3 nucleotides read TGTGCCAGCAGCCCTGGGACAGTAACTGGAAACACCATATATTTT. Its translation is CASSPGTVTGNTIYF.